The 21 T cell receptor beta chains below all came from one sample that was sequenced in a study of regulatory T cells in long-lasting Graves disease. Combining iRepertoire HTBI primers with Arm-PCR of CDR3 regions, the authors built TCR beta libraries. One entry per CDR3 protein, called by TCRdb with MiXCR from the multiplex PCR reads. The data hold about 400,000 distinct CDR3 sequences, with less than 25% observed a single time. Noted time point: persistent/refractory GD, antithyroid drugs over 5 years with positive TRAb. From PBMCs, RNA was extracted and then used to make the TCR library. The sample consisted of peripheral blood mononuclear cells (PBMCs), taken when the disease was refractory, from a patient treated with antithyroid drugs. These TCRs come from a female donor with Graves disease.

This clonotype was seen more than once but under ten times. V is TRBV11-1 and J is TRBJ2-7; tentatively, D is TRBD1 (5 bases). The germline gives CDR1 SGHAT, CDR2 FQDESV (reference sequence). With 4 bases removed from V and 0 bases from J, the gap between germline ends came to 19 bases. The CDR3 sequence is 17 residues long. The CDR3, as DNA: TGTGCCAGCAGCTCAAGACCCCGACAGTATGACTCCTACGAGCAGTACTTC. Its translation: CASSSRPRQYDSYEQYF.

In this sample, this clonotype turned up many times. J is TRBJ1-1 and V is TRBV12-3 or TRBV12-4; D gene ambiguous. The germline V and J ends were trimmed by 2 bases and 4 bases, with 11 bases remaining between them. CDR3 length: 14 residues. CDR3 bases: TGTGCCAGCAGTTTAACGGCAGGACCCACTGAAGCTTTCTTT. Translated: CASSLTAGPTEAFF.

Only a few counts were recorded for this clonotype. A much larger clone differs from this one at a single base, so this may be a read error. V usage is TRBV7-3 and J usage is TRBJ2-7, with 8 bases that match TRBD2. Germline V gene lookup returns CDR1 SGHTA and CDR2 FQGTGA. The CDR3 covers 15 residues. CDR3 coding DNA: TGTGCCGGCAGCCCTACTAGCGGAGAGTTTTACGAGCAGTACTTC. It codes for CAGSPTSGEFYEQYF. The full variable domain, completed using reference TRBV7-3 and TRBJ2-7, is GAGVSQTPSNKVTEKGKYVELRCDPISGHTALYWYRQSLGQGPEFLIYFQGTGAADDSGLPNDRFFAVRPEGSVSTLKIQRTERGDSAVYLCAGSPTSGEFYEQYFGPGTRLTVT.

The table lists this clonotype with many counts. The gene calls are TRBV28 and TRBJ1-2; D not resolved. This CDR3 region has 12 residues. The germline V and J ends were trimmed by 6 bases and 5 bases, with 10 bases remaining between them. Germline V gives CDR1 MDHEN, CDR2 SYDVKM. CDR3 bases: TGTGCCAGCAGCTCAGGAGGGTATGGCTACACCTTC. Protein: CASSSGGYGYTF.

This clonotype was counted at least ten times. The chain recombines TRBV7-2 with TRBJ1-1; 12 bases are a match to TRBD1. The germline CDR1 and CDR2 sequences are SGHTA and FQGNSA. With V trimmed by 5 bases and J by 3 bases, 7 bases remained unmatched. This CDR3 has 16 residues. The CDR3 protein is CASSPGTGGLHTEAFF. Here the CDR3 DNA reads TGTGCCAGCAGCCCAGGGACAGGGGGCTTGCACACTGAAGCTTTCTTT.

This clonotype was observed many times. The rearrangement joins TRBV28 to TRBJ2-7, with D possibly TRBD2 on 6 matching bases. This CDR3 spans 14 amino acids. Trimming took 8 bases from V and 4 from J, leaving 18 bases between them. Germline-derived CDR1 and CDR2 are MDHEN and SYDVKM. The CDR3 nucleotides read TGTGCCAGCGTACCCCCGGGACTCAAATACGAGCAGTACTTC. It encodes CASVPPGLKYEQYF.

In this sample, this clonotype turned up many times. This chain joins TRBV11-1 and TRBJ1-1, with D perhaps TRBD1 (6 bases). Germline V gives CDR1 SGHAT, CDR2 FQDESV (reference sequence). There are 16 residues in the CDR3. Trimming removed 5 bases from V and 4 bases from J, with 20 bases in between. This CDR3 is CASSPAPQGFSTEAFF. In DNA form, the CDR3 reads TGTGCCAGCAGCCCGGCACCCCAGGGGTTTAGCACTGAAGCTTTCTTT.

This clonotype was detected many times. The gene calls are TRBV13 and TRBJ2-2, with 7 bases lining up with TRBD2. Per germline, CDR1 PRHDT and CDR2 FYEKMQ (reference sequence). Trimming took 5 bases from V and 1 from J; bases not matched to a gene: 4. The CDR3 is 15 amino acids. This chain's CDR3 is CASSRLAGNTGELFF. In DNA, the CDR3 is TGTGCCAGCAGCCGACTAGCAGGGAACACCGGGGAGCTGTTTTTT.

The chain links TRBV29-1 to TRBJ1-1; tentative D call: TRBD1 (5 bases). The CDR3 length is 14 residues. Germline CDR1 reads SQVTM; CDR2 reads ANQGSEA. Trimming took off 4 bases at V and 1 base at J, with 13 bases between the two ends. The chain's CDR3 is CSVAVDNTNTEAFF. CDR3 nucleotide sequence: TGCAGCGTTGCAGTGGACAATACGAACACTGAAGCTTTCTTT.

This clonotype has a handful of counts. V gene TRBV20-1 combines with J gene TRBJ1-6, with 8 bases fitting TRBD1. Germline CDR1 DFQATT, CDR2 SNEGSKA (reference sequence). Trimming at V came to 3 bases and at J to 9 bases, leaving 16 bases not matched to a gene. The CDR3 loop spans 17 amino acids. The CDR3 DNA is TGCAGTGCTAGCCGGGACAGGTTTCCTTTGTCGGGTTCACCCCTCCACTTT. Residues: CSASRDRFPLSGSPLHF.

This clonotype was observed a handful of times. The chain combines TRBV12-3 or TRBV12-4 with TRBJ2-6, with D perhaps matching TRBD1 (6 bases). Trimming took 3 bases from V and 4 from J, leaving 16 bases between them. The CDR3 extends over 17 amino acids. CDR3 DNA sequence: TGTGCCAGCAGTTTTGATGCAGGGGCTTCAGGGGCCAACGTCCTGACTTTC. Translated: CASSFDAGASGANVLTF.

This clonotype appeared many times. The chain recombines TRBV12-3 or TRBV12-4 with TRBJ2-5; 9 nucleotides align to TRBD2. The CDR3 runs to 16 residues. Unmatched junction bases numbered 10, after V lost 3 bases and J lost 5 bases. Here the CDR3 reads CASSFGLAGPGETQYF. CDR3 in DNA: TGTGCCAGCAGTTTCGGGCTAGCGGGGCCCGGGGAGACCCAGTACTTC.

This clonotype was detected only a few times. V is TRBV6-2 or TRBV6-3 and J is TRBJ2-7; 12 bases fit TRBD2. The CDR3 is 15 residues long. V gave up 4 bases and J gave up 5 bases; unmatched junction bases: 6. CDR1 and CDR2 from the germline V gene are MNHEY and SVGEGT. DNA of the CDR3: TGTGCCAGCAGTTCGTCGACTAGCGGGAGCGACGAGCAGTACTTC. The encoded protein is CASSSSTSGSDEQYF.

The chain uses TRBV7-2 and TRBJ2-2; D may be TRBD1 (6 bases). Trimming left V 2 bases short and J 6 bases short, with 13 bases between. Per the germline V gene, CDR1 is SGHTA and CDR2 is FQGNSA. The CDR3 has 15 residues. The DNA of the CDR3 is TGTGCCAGCAGCTTATTCAGGGGAGTCCCCGGGGAGCTGTTTTTT. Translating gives CASSLFRGVPGELFF. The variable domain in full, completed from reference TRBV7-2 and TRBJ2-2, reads GAGVSQSPSNKVTEKGKDVELRCDPISGHTALYWYRQSLGQGLEFLIYFQGNSAPDKSGLPSDRFSAERTGGSVSTLTIQRTQQEDSAVYLCASSLFRGVPGELFFGEGSRLTVL.

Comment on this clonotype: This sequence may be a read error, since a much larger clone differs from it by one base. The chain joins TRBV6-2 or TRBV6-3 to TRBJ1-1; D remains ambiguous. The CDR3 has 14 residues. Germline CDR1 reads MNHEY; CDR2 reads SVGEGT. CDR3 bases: TGTGCCGGCAGTATGGCGGGCCCGAACACTGAAGCTTTCTTT. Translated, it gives CAGSMAGPNTEAFF.

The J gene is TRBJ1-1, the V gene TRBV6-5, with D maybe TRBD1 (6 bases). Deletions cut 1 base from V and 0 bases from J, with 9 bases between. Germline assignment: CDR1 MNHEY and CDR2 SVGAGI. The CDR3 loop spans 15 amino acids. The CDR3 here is CASSYFTGMNTEAFF. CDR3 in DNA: TGTGCCAGCAGTTACTTTACAGGGATGAACACTGAAGCTTTCTTT.

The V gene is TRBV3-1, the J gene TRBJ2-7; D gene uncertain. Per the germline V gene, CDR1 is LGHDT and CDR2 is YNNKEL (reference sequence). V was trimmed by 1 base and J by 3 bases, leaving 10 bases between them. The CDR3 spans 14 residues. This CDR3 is CASSQGLWGYEQYF. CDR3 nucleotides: TGTGCCAGCAGCCAAGGGTTGTGGGGCTACGAGCAGTACTTC.

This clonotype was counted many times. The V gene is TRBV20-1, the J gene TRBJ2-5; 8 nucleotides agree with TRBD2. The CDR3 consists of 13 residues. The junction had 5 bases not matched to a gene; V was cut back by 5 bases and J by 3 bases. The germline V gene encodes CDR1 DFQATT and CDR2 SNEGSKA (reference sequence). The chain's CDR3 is CSAGGGGKETQYF. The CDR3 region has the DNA TGCAGTGCTGGGGGCGGGGGGAAAGAGACCCAGTACTTC.

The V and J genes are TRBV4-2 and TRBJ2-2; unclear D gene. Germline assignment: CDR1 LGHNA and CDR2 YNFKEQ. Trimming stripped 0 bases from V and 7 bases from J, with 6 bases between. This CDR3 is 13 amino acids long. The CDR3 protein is CASSQDLGGELFF. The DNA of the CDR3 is TGTGCCAGCAGCCAAGATCTCGGCGGGGAGCTGTTTTTT.

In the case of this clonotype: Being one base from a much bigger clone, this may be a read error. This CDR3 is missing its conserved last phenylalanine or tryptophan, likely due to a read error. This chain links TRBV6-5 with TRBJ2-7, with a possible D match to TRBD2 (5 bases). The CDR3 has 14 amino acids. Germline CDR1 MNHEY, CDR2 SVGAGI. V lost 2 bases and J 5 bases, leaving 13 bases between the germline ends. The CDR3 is CASSYIAGSHEQYL. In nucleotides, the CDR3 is TGTGCCAGCAGTTACATAGCTGGGAGCCACGAGCAGTACCTC.

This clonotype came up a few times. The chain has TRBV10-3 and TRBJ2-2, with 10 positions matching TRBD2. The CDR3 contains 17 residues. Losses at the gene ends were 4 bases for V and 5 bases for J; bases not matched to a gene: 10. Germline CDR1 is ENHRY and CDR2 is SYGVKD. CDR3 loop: CAISASSGGLGTGELFF. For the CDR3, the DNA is TGTGCCATCAGTGCCTCTAGCGGGGGCCTAGGAACCGGGGAGCTGTTTTTT.